The entry below gives a single T cell receptor beta chain sequence along with its context. In the original workflow: Reference gene primer amplification gave estimated nucleated cell counts. Clones were read by immunoSEQ multiplex PCR, and TCRdb kept only the in-frame ones, dropping some. V and J calls and clone size are given by that table; D and trimming were obtained from the DNA. The sample records roughly 320,000 clones, 65% to 90% being singletons. This sample was taken from a study of blood T cell repertoires in COVID-19. Study-wide background: The origin of the acute and convalescent COVID-19 samples was the United States, Italy and Spain.

Germline values: CDR1 SEHNR, CDR2 FQNEAQ (reference sequence). The V gene end was trimmed by 5 bases and the J gene end by 3 bases; junction bases not matched to a gene: 6. The CDR3 runs to 15 residues. The sequencing sample was made of peripheral blood. The receptor was derived from a human donor in a cohort sampled during active COVID-19. The chain recombines TRBV7-9 with TRBJ2-1; 8 bases agree with TRBD2. CDR3 in DNA: TGTGCCAGCAGCGGAAGCGGGGGCCGCTACAATGAGCAGTTCTTC. It yields the protein CASSGSGGRYNEQFF.